Given below is one T cell receptor (beta chain) in context. This clonotype appeared a few times. The clone's antigen remains unknown. No much larger clonotype is one base removed from it; base qualities were not supplied. A distance of 12 bases separates the germline ends of V and J, which lose 5 bases and 3 bases respectively. Reading from cysteine to phenylalanine, the CDR3 counts 13 amino acids. The CDR3 DNA has 39 bases and is translated from base 1. The germline V gene specifies SGHRS as CDR1 and YFSETQ as CDR2. These data originate in a study of identical twins (TCRdb year 2016). Describing the broader study: To test whether fetal clonotypes persist, the study used deep sequencing on TCR alpha and beta repertoires from monozygotic twins, unrelated adults of various ages, and cord blood. To rule out contamination, the twin experiments were replicated at different times with different library preparation protocols. Overall study outcomes, separate from this receptor: Fewer insertions were carried by abundant cord blood beta clonotypes, a similar but weaker trend appeared in young adult naive repertoires, and no such trend appeared in memory repertoires. Out-of-frame TCR alpha sequences shared between twins showed an excess of low generation-probability sequences compared with coincidental sharing between unrelated individuals. A weaker excess of twin sharing was found in beta out-of-frame sequences because the signal-to-noise ratio was lowered by fewer shared sequences. Because the same donors could not be followed over many years, the conclusions depended on cross-sectional statistical analysis. Invariant T cells such as MAIT and iNKT could partly confound zero-insertion analyses, although diverse VJ usage argued against such confounding for most clonotypes. In monozygotic twins, out-of-frame TCR alpha sharing was systematically underestimated by recombination models, although the models agreed with sharing between unrelated individuals.

Libraries came from 5' RACE. These reads were obtained on an Illumina HiSeq 2000. A universal primer binding site was added through template switching, and the final cDNA carried a unique molecular identifier so that TCR cDNA molecules could be counted accurately. First-strand cDNA for TCR alpha and beta chains was synthesized from specific primers in the conserved constant-segment region. To control for contamination, each cDNA library was double barcoded with a SMART-Mk sample barcode plus Illumina barcodes. Two successive PCR steps introduced TruSeq adapter sequences along with Illumina sample barcodes. TCR alpha and beta cDNA libraries were sequenced on the Illumina HiSeq platform with custom primers. The authors processed their data as follows. MiGEC processed the raw reads to extract unique molecular identifiers, while MiXCR was used to determine the CDR3 positions. For each individual, recombination models were inferred using an EM algorithm with the repgenHMM and IGoR tools. Shared clonotype analysis was performed with the tcR package in R, normalizing sharing by the product of cloneset sizes. To study raw recombination free of thymic and clonal selection effects, out-of-frame nonproductive sequences were analyzed. TCRdb reprocessed the public reads (quality trimming at Q25 with fastp, clone calling with MiXCR) and kept in-frame beta chains. Merged by CDR3 protein, the rows form single entries marked with the most common genes and DNA. What appears here as the V and J calls and clone size reflects TCRdb's work, not the paper's. The sample table shows about 520,000 distinct CDR3 sequences, and 20% to 25% are seen once. The ten largest make up about 0.99% of the sample.

All donors were healthy Caucasians. Three pairs of female monozygotic twins, all aged roughly 18 to 29 years, were included in the twin cohort. CD4+ and CD8+ T cell populations were isolated with positive isolation kits from Invitrogen. The same data also contributed to another study, on T cells expressing NK-cell markers. The second source states: In sorted CD3+CD56+NKG2C+, CD3+CD56+NKG2C- and CD3+CD56-NKG2C+ T-cell subsets from about 8 donors, TCR beta-chain repertoires were profiled. Seven of the eight sequenced donors were HCMV-seropositive and one was HCMV-seronegative. In several experiments an anti-gammadeltaTCR antibody was added to restrict sorting to alphabetaTCR-expressing T cells. In roughly 6 donors, the dominant CD3+CD56+NKG2C+ clonotypes ranked among the top 10 CD8+ clonotypes, making up roughly 1.0-7.0% of CD8+ T cells. Those dominant clonotypes were again the most abundant among CD3+CD56-NKG2C+ cells in a few donors, at roughly 28.3-60.1%. Whether the expanded NKG2C-expressing T cell clones were specific for HCMV antigens remained unclear. All eight donors whose samples were sequenced were randomly selected healthy volunteers, three of them men and five women. To determine HCMV serostatus, a commercial ELISA kit was used to detect HCMV-specific IgG in serum. MIGEC handled demultiplexing of the reads and grouping by UMI, while MiTCR was used to assemble and quantify clonotypes. To exclude erroneous sequences, only TCR cDNA sequences supported by at least two reads were retained. The tcR package was used for downstream repertoire analysis, and clonotypes were matched between fractions using CDR3 nucleotide sequence together with V segment. VDJmatch was used to annotate antigen specificity against VDJdb, with one amino acid substitution allowed in CDR3.

Sequencing used CD4+ T cells sorted from blood. The receptor chain draws on TRBV5-1 and TRBJ2-7; the D gene assignment is ambiguous. The receptor's source is a young woman in good health. CDR3 sequence: CASSRALDYEQYF. The sequence in DNA is TGCGCCAGCAGTCGGGCCCTAGACTACGAGCAGTACTTC.